This T cell receptor (beta chain) was sequenced for a study of T cell responses to AZD1222 COVID-19 vaccine. The CDR3 loop spans 15 amino acids. V lost 6 bases and J 0 bases, leaving 14 bases between the germline ends. Germline CDR1 and CDR2: SNHLY and FYNNEI. Sequencing used immunoSEQ multiplex PCR; TCRdb keeps in-frame clones, though not all of them. Of about 170,000 clones listed, roughly 91% are singletons. To note about this clone: No antigen is known for it.

General study results and limits: Baseline serology detected seropositivity in only 6 or 7 AZD1222 recipients. Donors in the cohort were predominantly white British and more often female, and clonal diversity was possibly underestimated.

The rearrangement uses TRBV2 and TRBJ1-1; D possibly corresponds to TRBD1 (6 bases). This TCR was sampled from an adult in good health. The sequencing used peripheral blood, collected on day 0 of AZD1222 vaccination. The CDR3 here is CASRKGGGLNTEAFF. CDR3 bases: TGTGCCAGCAGAAAAGGGGGGGGCCTGAACACTGAAGCTTTCTTT.